The 16 T cell receptor beta chains given below trace back to one sample, sequenced in a study of blood T cell repertoires in COVID-19 (dated by TCRdb to 2018 to 2021). Receptor libraries were prepared by the immunoSEQ multiplex PCR assay. Here the immuneACCESS table is served through TCRdb, limited to in-frame sequences with V and J called. Missing clones are a known gap in these copies; in checked studies unresolved V genes cover under half, and the rest lacks a known reason. The sample table records about 300,000 clones; about nine tenths of these occur just once. The ten biggest clones cover approximately 5% of the sample. The sample consisted of PBMCs or T cells enriched from blood (not recorded which). All receptors come from a man between 60 and 75 years old who had recovered from COVID-19.

The gene calls are TRBV3-1 (or the pseudogene TRBV3-2) and TRBJ2-2; D not resolved. The CDR3 runs to 16 residues. Germline assignment: CDR1 LGHDT and CDR2 YNNKEL (reference sequence). The V and J ends lost 1 base and 2 bases respectively, with 11 bases between them. CDR3 in amino acids: CASSQGPATNTGELFF. CDR3 nucleotides: TGTGCCAGCAGCCAAGGGCCAGCGACTAACACCGGGGAGCTGTTTTTT.

In DNA, the CDR3 is TGCAGCGTGTCCGGGACAGGGAGGAATAAGCGGGATACGCAGTATTTT. Translation gives CSVSGTGRNKRDTQYF. The genes are TRBV29-1 and TRBJ2-3; TRBD1 matches at 9 bases. This CDR3 is built from 16 residues. Germline V gene lookup returns CDR1 SQVTM and CDR2 ANQGSEA. V was pared by 6 bases and J by 6 bases, with 16 bases of the junction left unmatched.

The rearrangement joins TRBV7-2 to TRBJ2-3; 11 nucleotides align to TRBD1. Trimming removed 1 base from V and 4 bases from J; junction bases left unmatched: 1. Looked up from germline, CDR1 is SGHTA and CDR2 is FQGNSA. The CDR3 runs 15 residues. DNA of the CDR3: TGTGCCAGCAGCTTAGGGGGACAGGGGGCAGATACGCAGTATTTT. The encoded protein is CASSLGGQGADTQYF.

J is TRBJ2-1 and V is TRBV6-5, with 12 bases identical to TRBD2. Losses at the gene ends were 2 bases for V and 9 bases for J; bases not matched to a gene: 5. The CDR3 totals 15 residues. CDR1 and CDR2 from the germline V gene are MNHEY and SVGAGI. The CDR3 region has the DNA TGTGCCAGCAGTTACGGGCTAGCGGGAGGGAGTGAGCAGTTCTTC. This encodes CASSYGLAGGSEQFF.

The chain links TRBV7-2 to TRBJ1-2, with 10 bases aligning to TRBD1. V lost 3 bases, J lost 7 bases, and 14 bases stayed unmatched. CDR3 length: 17 residues. Germline CDR1 reads SGHTA; CDR2 reads FQGNSA. CDR3 protein: CASSFRQGADREGGYTF. In nucleotides, the CDR3 is TGTGCCAGCAGCTTTCGACAGGGGGCGGACAGGGAAGGTGGCTACACCTTC.

This clone was seen a handful of times. The V gene is TRBV28, the J gene TRBJ1-4, with 8 nucleotides matching TRBD1. The CDR3 loop spans 16 amino acids. After removal of 6 bases from V and 3 bases from J, the junction contained 9 bases not matched to a gene. CDR1 MDHEN and CDR2 SYDVKM come from the germline V gene. CDR3 in DNA: TGTGCCAGCAGGATCCCAGGGGGCGCGGCTAATGAAAAACTGTTTTTT. This encodes CASRIPGGAANEKLFF.

This chain uses TRBV24-1 with TRBJ1-4; 7 nucleotides align to TRBD1. The V and J ends lost 4 bases and 5 bases, in that order; junction bases with no gene match: 6. The CDR3 consists of 15 residues. The V gene's germline CDR1 is KGHDR and CDR2 SFDVKD. CDR3 loop: CATSETTGDNEKLFF. CDR3 in DNA: TGTGCCACCAGTGAAACCACAGGGGACAATGAAAAACTGTTTTTT.

V is TRBV9 and J is TRBJ2-3; tentatively, D is TRBD2 (6 bases). The germline CDR1 and CDR2 sequences are SGDLS and YYNGEE. The CDR3 runs 14 residues. The V and J ends lost 2 bases and 3 bases respectively, with 10 bases between them. In DNA, the CDR3 is TGTGCCAGCAGCGTCGGGAGTATGACAGATACGCAGTATTTT. Translating it yields CASSVGSMTDTQYF.

This clone turned up a few times. This rearrangement joins TRBV5-1 to TRBJ1-1, with a tentative D call TRBD1 (6 bases). Trimming removed 1 base from V and 4 bases from J, with 8 bases in between. The CDR3 runs 13 residues. CDR1 SGHRS and CDR2 YFSETQ come from the germline V gene. Here the CDR3 reads CASSLKGVTEAFF. CDR3 in DNA: TGCGCCAGCAGCTTGAAGGGGGTCACTGAAGCTTTCTTT.

This chain connects TRBV5-1 to TRBJ2-5; the match to TRBD2 covers 8 bases. The CDR3 runs 15 residues. The V and J ends lost 7 bases and 2 bases, in that order; junction bases with no gene match: 10. Germline V gene data show CDR1 as SGHRS and CDR2 as YFSETQ. The CDR3 coding sequence is TGCGCCAGCGAACTCTCCGGGACTAGTCAAGAGACCCAGTACTTC. It is translated as CASELSGTSQETQYF.

This chain joins TRBV19 and TRBJ2-5; 10 bases line up with TRBD1. The CDR3 runs to 15 residues. CDR1 LNHDA and CDR2 SQIVND come from the germline V gene (reference sequence). The ends lost 5 bases at V and 4 bases at J; junction bases unmatched: 7. CDR3 region: CASSSRQGARETQYF. The CDR3 region has the DNA TGTGCCAGTAGTTCGAGACAGGGGGCTAGAGAGACCCAGTACTTC.

The chain couples TRBV4-2 to TRBJ2-1, with 12 bases aligning to TRBD2. This CDR3 comprises 14 residues. CDR1 and CDR2 (germline): LGHNA, YNFKEQ. V shed 0 bases, J shed 14 bases, and the junction held 5 bases outside the gene matches. The chain's CDR3 is CASSQDGLAGIEFF. Written as DNA, the CDR3 is TGTGCCAGCAGCCAAGACGGACTAGCGGGAATTGAGTTCTTC.

The J gene is TRBJ1-2, the V gene TRBV6-1, with D maybe TRBD1 (5 bases). V gave up 2 bases and J gave up 0 bases, with 13 bases separating them. This CDR3 has 16 amino acids. Germline lookup yields CDR1 MNHNS and CDR2 SASEGT. This CDR3 is CASSERGLGANYGYTF. In nucleotides, the CDR3 is TGTGCCAGCAGTGAAAGGGGACTCGGGGCTAACTATGGCTACACCTTC.

The chain employs TRBV5-1 and TRBJ2-3; 8 nucleotides agree with TRBD2. This CDR3 contains 16 residues. V shed 0 bases, J shed 6 bases, and the junction held 9 bases outside the gene matches. The germline gives CDR1 SGHRS, CDR2 YFSETQ. This CDR3 reads CASSLGLAQRGDTQYF. In nucleotides, the CDR3 is TGCGCCAGCAGCTTGGGACTAGCGCAAAGGGGCGATACGCAGTATTTT.

The rearrangement joins TRBV3-1 (or the pseudogene TRBV3-2) to TRBJ2-7; the D gene is possibly TRBD1 (5 bases). The V end was cut by 4 bases, the J end by 2 bases, with 6 bases between. Germline values: CDR1 LGHDT, CDR2 YNNKEL (reference sequence). The CDR3 sequence is 12 residues long. The CDR3 DNA sequence: TGTGCCAGCAGCCGACAGACCTACGAGCAGTACTTC. Its protein is CASSRQTYEQYF.

The V and J genes are TRBV4-3 and TRBJ2-7; 7 positions agree with TRBD1. Germline CDR1 is LGHNA and CDR2 is YSLEER. V shed 0 bases and J 3 bases; nucleotides not matched to a gene: 5. This CDR3 is 15 amino acids long. DNA for the CDR3: TGCGCCAGCAGCCAAGAAATGGACAGGCTCTACGAGCAGTACTTC. Translated: CASSQEMDRLYEQYF.